This TCR beta chain originates from a study of cytomegalovirus exposure and HLA in healthy donors. Findings and caveats of the study: Investigators reported 150 to 200 TCR beta chains as tied to cytomegalovirus.

On this clone itself: Its target is not known.

The CDR3 has 15 amino acids. CDR1 SGHRS and CDR2 YFSETQ come from the germline V gene. J lost 2 bases, V lost 2 bases, and 4 bases had no gene match. TCRdb keeps only in-frame clones here, not all; method: immunoSEQ multiplex PCR. The sample carries 90,000 to 100,000 clones, roughly 92% recorded once. The clonotype was recovered from a woman under 40 in good health and CMV-seropositive. The rearrangement links TRBV5-1 to TRBJ2-7; 10 bases map to TRBD1. The sample comprised PBMCs. CDR3 in amino acids: CASSFGDRGPYEQYF. CDR3 in DNA: TGCGCCAGCAGCTTCGGGGACAGGGGACCCTACGAGCAGTACTTC.